This T cell receptor (beta chain) appears in the sequencing data of a study of T cell responses to AZD1222 COVID-19 vaccine. Study conclusions and caveats: Vaccination with two AZD1222 doses was followed by a rise in Spike-specific TCR breadth and depth. Females made up more of the donors, who were largely white British, and clonal diversity may have come out too low. Seropositive AZD1222 recipients at baseline numbered only six or seven.

The length of the CDR3 is 13 residues. Germline-derived CDR1 and CDR2 are MNHEY and SVGAGI. The ends lost 6 bases at V and 5 bases at J; junction bases unmatched: 6. About this clone itself: Its specificity is not known.

The assay was immunoSEQ multiplex PCR, and TCRdb's table has in-frame clones only and misses some. The sample includes about 22,000 clones, roughly 80% of them seen just once. The source was peripheral blood, collected on day 0 of AZD1222 vaccination. The TCR comes from an adult in good health. V is TRBV6-5 and J is TRBJ1-2; TRBD1 matches at 7 bases. In DNA, the CDR3 is TGTGCCAGCAGCTCCGACAGGGTATATGGCTACACCTTC. Translation gives CASSSDRVYGYTF.